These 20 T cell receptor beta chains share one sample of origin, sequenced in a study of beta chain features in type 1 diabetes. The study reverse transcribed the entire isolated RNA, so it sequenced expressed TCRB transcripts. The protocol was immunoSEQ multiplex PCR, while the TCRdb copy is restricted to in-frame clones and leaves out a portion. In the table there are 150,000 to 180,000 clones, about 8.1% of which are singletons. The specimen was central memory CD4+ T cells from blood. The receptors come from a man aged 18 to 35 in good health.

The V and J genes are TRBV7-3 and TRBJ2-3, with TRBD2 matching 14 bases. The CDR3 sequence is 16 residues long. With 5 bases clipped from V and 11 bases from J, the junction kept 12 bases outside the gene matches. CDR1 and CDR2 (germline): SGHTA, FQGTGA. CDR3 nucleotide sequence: TGTGCCAGCAGCCCGTACGGACTAGCGGGAGGCCCCCAGCAGTATTTT. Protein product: CASSPYGLAGGPQQYF.

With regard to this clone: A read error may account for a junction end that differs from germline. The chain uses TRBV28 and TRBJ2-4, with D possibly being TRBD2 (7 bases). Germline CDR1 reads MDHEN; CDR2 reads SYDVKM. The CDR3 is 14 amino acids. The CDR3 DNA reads TGTGCCAGCACCAACGCCGGGGGGACAAACGTTCAGTACTTC. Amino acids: CASTNAGGTNVQYF.

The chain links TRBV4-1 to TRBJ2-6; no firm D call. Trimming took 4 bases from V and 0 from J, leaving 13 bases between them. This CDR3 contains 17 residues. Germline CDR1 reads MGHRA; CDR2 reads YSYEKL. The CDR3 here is CASSRGSAFSGANVLTF. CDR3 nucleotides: TGCGCCAGCAGCCGAGGCAGTGCCTTCTCTGGGGCCAACGTCCTGACTTTC.

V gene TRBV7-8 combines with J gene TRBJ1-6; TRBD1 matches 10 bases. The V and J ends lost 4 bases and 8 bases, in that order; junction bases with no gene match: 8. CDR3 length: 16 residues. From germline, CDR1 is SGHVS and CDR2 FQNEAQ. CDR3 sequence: CASSSRTGGWDSPLHF. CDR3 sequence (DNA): TGTGCCAGCAGCTCCCGGACAGGGGGTTGGGATTCACCCCTCCACTTT.

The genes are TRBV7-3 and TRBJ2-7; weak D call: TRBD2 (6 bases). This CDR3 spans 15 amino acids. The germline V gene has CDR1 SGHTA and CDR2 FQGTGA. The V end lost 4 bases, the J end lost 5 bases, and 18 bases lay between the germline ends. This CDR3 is CASSSQGGPLDEQYF. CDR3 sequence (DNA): TGTGCCAGCAGCTCCCAGGGAGGTCCTTTGGACGAGCAGTACTTC.

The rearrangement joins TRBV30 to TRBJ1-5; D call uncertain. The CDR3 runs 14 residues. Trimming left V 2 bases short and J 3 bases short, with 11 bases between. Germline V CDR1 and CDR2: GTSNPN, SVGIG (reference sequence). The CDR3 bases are TGTGCCTGGAGTTGGCACACGAACAATCAGCCCCAGCATTTT. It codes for CAWSWHTNNQPQHF.

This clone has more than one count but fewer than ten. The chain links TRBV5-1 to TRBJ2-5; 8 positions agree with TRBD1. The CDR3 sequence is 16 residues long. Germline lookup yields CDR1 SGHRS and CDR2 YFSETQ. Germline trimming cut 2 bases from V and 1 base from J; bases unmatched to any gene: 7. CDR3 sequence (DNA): TGCGCCAGCAGCTTCCCGGGACAGGCGGGCCAAGAGACCCAGTACTTC. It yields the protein CASSFPGQAGQETQYF. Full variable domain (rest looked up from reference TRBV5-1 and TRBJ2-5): KAGVTQTPRYLIKTRGQQVTLSCSPISGHRSVSWYQQTPGQGLQFLFEYFSETQRNKGNFPGRFSGRQFSNSRSEMNVSTLELGDSALYLCASSFPGQAGQETQYFGPGTRLLVL.

CDR3 in amino acids: CASSQDRGLAGGMYNEQFF. The CDR3 DNA reads TGCGCCAGCAGCCAAGATCGGGGGCTAGCGGGAGGAATGTACAATGAGCAGTTCTTC. This sequence joins TRBV4-1 and TRBJ2-1; 11 bases fit TRBD2. V was pared by 0 bases and J by 4 bases, with 11 bases of the junction left unmatched. The CDR3 totals 19 residues. The V gene's germline CDR1 is MGHRA and CDR2 YSYEKL.

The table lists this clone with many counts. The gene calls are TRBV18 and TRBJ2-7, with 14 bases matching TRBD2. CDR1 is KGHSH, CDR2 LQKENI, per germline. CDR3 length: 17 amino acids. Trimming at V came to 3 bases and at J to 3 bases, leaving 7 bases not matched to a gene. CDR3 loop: CASSPLPGTSGSYEQYF. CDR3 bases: TGTGCCAGCTCACCGTTACCCGGGACTAGCGGGAGCTACGAGCAGTACTTC.

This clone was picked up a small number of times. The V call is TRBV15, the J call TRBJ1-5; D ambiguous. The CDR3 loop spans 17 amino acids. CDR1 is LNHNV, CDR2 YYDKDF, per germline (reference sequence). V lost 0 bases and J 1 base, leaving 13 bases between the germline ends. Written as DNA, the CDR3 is TGTGCCACCAGCAGAGATCTAGGTCATGTAAGCAATCAGCCCCAGCATTTT. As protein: CATSRDLGHVSNQPQHF.

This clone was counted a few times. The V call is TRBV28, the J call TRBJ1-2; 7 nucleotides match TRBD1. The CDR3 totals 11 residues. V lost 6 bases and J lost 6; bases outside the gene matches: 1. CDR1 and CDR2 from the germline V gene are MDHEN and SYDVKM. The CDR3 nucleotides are TGTGCCAGCAGGACAGGGAATGGCTACACCTTC. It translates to CASRTGNGYTF.

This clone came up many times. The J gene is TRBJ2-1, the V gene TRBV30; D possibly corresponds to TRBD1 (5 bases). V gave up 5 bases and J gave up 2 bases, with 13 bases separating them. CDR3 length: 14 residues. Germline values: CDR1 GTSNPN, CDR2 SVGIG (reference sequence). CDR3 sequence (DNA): TGTGCCTGGGGGGCAGGGTCCACCTACAATGAGCAGTTCTTC. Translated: CAWGAGSTYNEQFF.

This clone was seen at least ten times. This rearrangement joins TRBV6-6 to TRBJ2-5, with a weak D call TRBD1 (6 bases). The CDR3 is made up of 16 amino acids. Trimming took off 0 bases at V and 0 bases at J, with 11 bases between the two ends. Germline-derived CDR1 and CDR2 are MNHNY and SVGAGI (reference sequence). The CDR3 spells CASSYSSTGYQETQYF. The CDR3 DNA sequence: TGTGCCAGCAGTTACTCATCTACAGGGTACCAAGAGACCCAGTACTTC.

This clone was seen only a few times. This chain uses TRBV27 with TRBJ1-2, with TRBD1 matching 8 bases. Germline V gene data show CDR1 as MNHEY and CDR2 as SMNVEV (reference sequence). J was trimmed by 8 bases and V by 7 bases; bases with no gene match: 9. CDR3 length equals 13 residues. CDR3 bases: TGTGCCAGCACCACGGACAGGGAGGTCGGCTACACCTTC. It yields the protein CASTTDREVGYTF.

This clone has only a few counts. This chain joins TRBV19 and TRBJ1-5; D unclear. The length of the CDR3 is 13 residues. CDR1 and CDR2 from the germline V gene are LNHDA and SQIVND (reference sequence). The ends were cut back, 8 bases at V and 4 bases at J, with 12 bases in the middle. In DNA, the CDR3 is TGTGCCAGTCGAGGCCCCCAAAATCAGCCCCAGCATTTT. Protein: CASRGPQNQPQHF.

This CDR3 reads CASSPNQETQYF. The DNA of the CDR3 is TGTGCCAGCAGCCCAAATCAAGAGACCCAGTACTTC. The chain combines TRBV5-8 with TRBJ2-5; D ambiguous. The CDR3 has 12 amino acids. V was clipped by 4 bases and J by 2 bases, with 6 bases between them. The germline V gene has CDR1 SGHTS and CDR2 YDEGEE.

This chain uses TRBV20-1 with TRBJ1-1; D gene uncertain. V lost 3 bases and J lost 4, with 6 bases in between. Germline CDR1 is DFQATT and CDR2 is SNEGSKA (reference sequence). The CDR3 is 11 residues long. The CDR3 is CSASPTTEAFF. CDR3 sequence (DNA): TGCAGTGCTAGTCCTACCACTGAAGCTTTCTTT.

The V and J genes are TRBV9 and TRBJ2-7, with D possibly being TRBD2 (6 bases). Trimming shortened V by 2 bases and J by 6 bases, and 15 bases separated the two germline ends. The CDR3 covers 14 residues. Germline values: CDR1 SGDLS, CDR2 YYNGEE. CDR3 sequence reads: CASSVGGYPSEQYF. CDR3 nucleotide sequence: TGTGCCAGCAGCGTGGGGGGTTATCCCTCCGAGCAGTACTTC.

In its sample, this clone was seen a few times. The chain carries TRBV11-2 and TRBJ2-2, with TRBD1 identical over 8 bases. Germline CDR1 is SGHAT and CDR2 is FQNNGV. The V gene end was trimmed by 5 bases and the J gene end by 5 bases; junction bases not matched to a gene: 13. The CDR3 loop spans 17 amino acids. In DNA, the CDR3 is TGTGCCAGCAGCCGAGATCCAGGACAGGGACGGACCGGGGAGCTGTTTTTT. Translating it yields CASSRDPGQGRTGELFF.

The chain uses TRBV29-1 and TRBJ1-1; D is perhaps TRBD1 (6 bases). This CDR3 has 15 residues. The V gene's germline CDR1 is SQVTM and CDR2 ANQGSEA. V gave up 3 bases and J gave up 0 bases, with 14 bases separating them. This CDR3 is CSVDGGRSMNTEAFF. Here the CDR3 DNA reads TGCAGCGTTGACGGGGGGCGAAGTATGAACACTGAAGCTTTCTTT.